This T cell receptor (beta chain) derives from a study of T cells in localized non-small cell lung cancer. Germline V gene sequence: CDR1 MDHEN, CDR2 SYDVKM. The V gene lost 5 bases and the J gene lost 7 bases, with 18 bases spanning the gap. This CDR3 has 14 residues. Produced via immunoSEQ multiplex PCR; TCRdb's table is partial and in-frame only. Of 21,000 or so clones in the sample, more than 70% were seen once. The chain joins TRBV28 to TRBJ2-7; the D gene is possibly TRBD1 (6 bases). This clonotype was obtained from a woman between 35 and 70 years old with stage II squamous cell lung carcinoma. Specimen: PBMCs, collected before any cancer treatment. The CDR3 protein is CASSIRGGYSEQYF. Written as DNA, the CDR3 is TGTGCCAGCAGTATCAGGGGTGGTTACTCAGAGCAGTACTTC.